One and the same sample provided the 4 T cell receptor beta chains below, sequenced in a study of T cell responses to AZD1222 COVID-19 vaccine. Produced via immunoSEQ multiplex PCR; TCRdb's table is partial and in-frame only. The table shows around 70,000 clones, with roughly nine tenths occurring only once. The sequences come from peripheral blood, collected 28 days after the second AZD1222 dose. The receptors were sampled from an adult who received the AZD1222 COVID-19 vaccine.

The genes are TRBV7-3 and TRBJ2-1; TRBD1 might be the D (5 bases). Trimming removed 5 bases from V and 0 bases from J, with 17 bases in between. Germline CDR1 SGHTA, CDR2 FQGTGA. The CDR3 is made up of 17 amino acids. CDR3 sequence reads: CASSPLQGSSSYNEQFF. The CDR3 DNA follows: TGTGCCAGCAGCCCCCTTCAGGGATCTAGCTCCTACAATGAGCAGTTCTTC.

This chain joins TRBV7-9 and TRBJ1-1; D is unclear. Germline-derived CDR1 and CDR2 are SEHNR and FQNEAQ (reference sequence). The CDR3 has 13 amino acids. V lost 1 base to trimming and J lost 7 bases, with 10 bases between them. The CDR3 is CASSLDWQNEAFF. The CDR3, as DNA: TGTGCCAGCAGCTTAGATTGGCAAAATGAAGCTTTCTTT.

This chain uses TRBV12-3 or TRBV12-4 with TRBJ2-7; D unclear. The CDR3 is 13 residues long. V was trimmed by 5 bases and J by 7 bases, leaving 15 bases between them. For the CDR3, the DNA is TGTGCCAGCAGTGCCGGGCCTAGTTCTGAGCAGTACTTC. Translated, it gives CASSAGPSSEQYF.

This clone was detected only once. The chain combines TRBV30 with TRBJ1-6, with unresolved D. There are 14 residues in the CDR3. The V end was cut by 7 bases, the J end by 7 bases, with 17 bases between. Germline assignment: CDR1 GTSNPN and CDR2 SVGIG (reference sequence). The CDR3 loop is CASRLGGLNSPLHF. In nucleotides, the CDR3 is TGTGCCTCCCGTCTTGGAGGGCTGAATTCACCCCTCCACTTT.